Below, 31 T cell receptor beta chains from the same sample are listed, as sequenced in a study of CD8 T cells in ankylosing spondylitis. Via MiXCR, TCRdb re-called the 5' RACE reads, giving one row per CDR3 protein. The table records under 300,000 distinct CDR3 sequences, approximately 10% of them present only once. Sequenced sample: blood, either unsorted or a sorted T cell fraction (not recorded which). The receptors originated from a male donor with ankylosing spondylitis or in good health (not recorded which).

J is TRBJ2-1 and V is TRBV10-3, with D perhaps matching TRBD2 (5 bases). The CDR3 spans 13 residues. V lost 6 bases and J lost 3, with 9 bases in between. Per germline, CDR1 ENHRY and CDR2 SYGVKD. Here the CDR3 reads CAIRTEVYNEQFF. CDR3 coding DNA: TGTGCCATCAGGACGGAGGTCTACAATGAGCAGTTCTTC.

This clonotype was counted ten times or more. The V call is TRBV4-2, the J call TRBJ2-1, with 14 bases that match TRBD2. This CDR3 spans 18 amino acids. Germline values: CDR1 LGHNA, CDR2 YNFKEQ. The J segment lost 3 bases and the V segment lost 4 bases, leaving 8 bases of the junction unmatched. The CDR3 bases are TGTGCCAGCAGCCGAATGGGGGGACTAGCGGGAGTCTACAATGAGCAGTTCTTC. Its protein is CASSRMGGLAGVYNEQFF.

A few counts support this clonotype. This chain connects TRBV4-2 to TRBJ2-7; D ambiguous. V was pared by 0 bases and J by 2 bases, with 17 bases between. Germline values: CDR1 LGHNA, CDR2 YNFKEQ. This CDR3 has 17 amino acids. The CDR3 nucleotides read TGTGCCAGCAGCCAAGAAGACAACGTGTTAGGTACCTACGAGCAGTACTTC. Translated, it gives CASSQEDNVLGTYEQYF.

This chain connects TRBV30 to TRBJ1-1; the D gene is possibly TRBD1 (5 bases). The germline gives CDR1 GTSNPN, CDR2 SVGIG (reference sequence). The CDR3 loop spans 15 amino acids. With 4 bases removed from V and 9 bases from J, the gap between germline ends came to 24 bases. The CDR3 nucleotides are TGTGCCTGGACCCGAGGATGGGGCAGCGCGGATAAAGCTTTCTTT. Amino acids: CAWTRGWGSADKAFF.

The sample holds a few counts of this clonotype. This sequence joins TRBV6-5 and TRBJ1-2; maybe TRBD1 (5 bases). The CDR3 spans 15 residues. Germline V CDR1 and CDR2: MNHEY, SVGAGI. The V gene lost 2 bases and the J gene lost 4 bases, with 14 bases spanning the gap. CDR3 sequence (DNA): TGTGCCAGCAGTTACCCGCGGGGGGGATTCTATGGCTACACCTTC. Protein: CASSYPRGGFYGYTF.

This clonotype was recorded a few times. This chain joins TRBV5-4 and TRBJ2-5; D not resolved. The germline V and J ends were trimmed by 3 bases and 5 bases, with 8 bases remaining between them. CDR3 length: 12 amino acids. Looked up from germline, CDR1 is SGHNT and CDR2 is YYREEE (reference sequence). The CDR3 DNA is TGTGCCAGCAGCTGGGGTCTGGAGACCCAGTACTTC. Protein sequence: CASSWGLETQYF.

This clonotype was recorded many times. V usage is TRBV7-2 and J usage is TRBJ2-2; 10 bases fit TRBD2. CDR3 length: 16 residues. V trimming: 5 bases; J trimming: 4 bases; junction bases outside the gene matches: 7. CDR1 and CDR2 (germline): SGHTA, FQGNSA. The CDR3 nucleotides read TGTGCCAGCAGCCCTCAGGCTAGCGGGAGCACCGGGGAGCTGTTTTTT. Translation: CASSPQASGSTGELFF.

This clonotype was picked up many times. This rearrangement joins TRBV29-1 to TRBJ2-1; 14 positions agree with TRBD2. The J segment lost 7 bases and the V segment lost 2 bases, leaving 1 base of the junction unmatched. CDR3 length: 14 amino acids. CDR1 SQVTM and CDR2 ANQGSEA come from the germline V gene. In DNA, the CDR3 is TGCAGCGTTGAACGGACTAGCGGGAGGAATGAGCAGTTCTTC. As protein: CSVERTSGRNEQFF.

This clonotype was found many times. The genes are TRBV12-3 or TRBV12-4 and TRBJ1-3; D may be TRBD1 (5 bases). The CDR3 is made up of 11 amino acids. Trimming left V 6 bases short and J 11 bases short, with 11 bases between. CDR3 protein: CASSLDRAIYF. The CDR3 nucleotides read TGTGCCAGCAGCCTCGACAGAGCCATATATTTT.

The CDR3 is CASSNRGTAQETQYF. Written as DNA, the CDR3 is TGTGCCAGCAGCAATCGGGGGACAGCTCAAGAGACCCAGTACTTC. This sequence joins TRBV3-1 and TRBJ2-5; maybe TRBD1 (7 bases). Germline assignment: CDR1 LGHDT and CDR2 YNNKEL (reference sequence). The germline V and J ends were trimmed by 5 bases and 2 bases, with 15 bases remaining between them. The CDR3 sequence is 15 residues long.

The chain employs TRBV7-9 and TRBJ1-6; no definite D call. Trimming left V 5 bases short and J 5 bases short, with 13 bases between. Germline loops: CDR1 SEHNR, CDR2 FQNEAQ (reference sequence). This CDR3 spans 15 amino acids. The CDR3 protein is CASSAGRLDNSPLHF. The DNA of the CDR3 is TGTGCCAGCAGCGCGGGCCGGTTGGATAATTCACCCCTCCACTTT. Full variable domain (missing parts from reference TRBV7-9 and TRBJ1-6): DTGVSQNPRHKITKRGQNVTFRCDPISEHNRLYWYRQTLGQGPEFLTYFQNEAQLEKSRLLSDRFSAERPKGSFSTLEIQRTEQGDSAMYLCASSAGRLDNSPLHFGNGTRLTVT.

On this clonotype: This may come from a read error, since a much larger clone is one base off. The chain recombines TRBV12-5 with TRBJ2-3, with D unclear. This CDR3 region has 11 residues. V lost 7 bases and J 2 bases, leaving 4 bases between the germline ends. Germline CDR1 reads LGHNT; CDR2 reads FRNRAP. For the CDR3, the DNA is TGTGCTAGTGCCCCCACAGATACGCAGTATTTT. It specifies CASAPTDTQYF.

This clonotype showed up just a few times. CDR3 sequence: CASSLLLAGGGETDTQYF. Written as DNA, the CDR3 is TGTGCCAGCAGCTTATTACTAGCGGGGGGGGGTGAGACAGATACGCAGTATTTT. This rearrangement joins TRBV11-2 to TRBJ2-3, with TRBD2 matching over 13 bases. CDR3 length equals 18 residues. Germline V CDR1 and CDR2: SGHAT, FQNNGV. The V and J ends lost 2 bases and 3 bases, in that order; junction bases with no gene match: 8.

This clonotype was counted many times. The chain has TRBV19 and TRBJ1-5; 9 bases agree with TRBD1. V lost 9 bases and J lost 6; bases outside the gene matches: 12. Germline CDR1 and CDR2: LNHDA and SQIVND (reference sequence). This CDR3 has 15 amino acids. The DNA for the CDR3 is TGTGCCAGCCTAAGTTCCGACAGGGGGAGTCAGCCCCAGCATTTT. This codes for CASLSSDRGSQPQHF.

The sample holds many counts of this clonotype. The gene calls are TRBV12-3 or TRBV12-4 and TRBJ1-1; D unresolved. V was cut by 3 bases and J by 1 base, with 9 bases left in between. This CDR3 comprises 14 residues. The CDR3 DNA follows: TGTGCCAGCAGTTTTGAGGGAGGGAACACTGAAGCTTTCTTT. It codes for CASSFEGGNTEAFF.

There are many counts of this clonotype. V and J are TRBV12-3 or TRBV12-4 and TRBJ2-3; D unclear. The ends were cut back, 8 bases at V and 5 bases at J, with 11 bases in the middle. This CDR3 is 12 amino acids long. The CDR3 loop is CASGLMGDTQYF. CDR3 DNA sequence: TGTGCCAGCGGTCTTATGGGAGATACGCAGTATTTT.

Comments on this clonotype: Its ends do not fully match the called genes, so a read error is possible. The chain couples TRBV3-1 to TRBJ2-1; possibly TRBD1 or TRBD2 for D (5 bases each). This CDR3 comprises 16 residues. Germline CDR1 and CDR2: LGHDT and YNNKEL (reference sequence). CDR3 protein: CACSQDLGTSHNEQFF. The CDR3 DNA sequence: TGTGCCTGCAGCCAAGATCTAGGGACGTCCCACAATGAGCAGTTCTTC.

This clonotype was seen ten or more times. The chain employs TRBV30 and TRBJ2-1, with D uncertain. Deletions cut 0 bases from V and 9 bases from J, with 9 bases between. Germline V gene lookup returns CDR1 GTSNPN and CDR2 SVGIG (reference sequence). The length of the CDR3 is 12 residues. The CDR3 nucleotides read TGTGCCTGGAGTGTTCCTCCGGGTGAGCAGTTCTTC. It codes for CAWSVPPGEQFF.

This clonotype occurred many times. V gene TRBV28 combines with J gene TRBJ2-7; 7 bases agree with TRBD2. Germline CDR1 reads MDHEN; CDR2 reads SYDVKM. The junction had 14 bases not matched to a gene; V was cut back by 5 bases and J by 7 bases. This CDR3 is built from 15 residues. The CDR3 DNA sequence: TGTGCCAGCAGTGGGGGGGACGACTACTCTGGAGAGCAGTACTTC. Translation gives CASSGGDDYSGEQYF.

V and J are TRBV12-2 and TRBJ2-3; the D call TRBD1 from the table was never checked on the DNA. TRBV12-2 corresponds to a pseudogene. This CDR3 spans 16 amino acids. CDR3 bases: TGTGCAAGCCGCGCGAAGAACAGGGGCCACACAGATACGCAGTATTTT. Its translation: CASRAKNRGHTDTQYF.

The table lists this clonotype with many counts. V gene TRBV5-1 combines with J gene TRBJ1-3; possible D gene TRBD1, 6 bases. The CDR3 sequence is 16 residues long. In germline, CDR1 is SGHRS, CDR2 YFSETQ. V lost 0 bases and J lost 0, with 10 bases in between. CDR3 coding DNA: TGCGCCAGCAGCTTGGGCACAGGGACCTCTGGAAACACCATATATTTT. Protein: CASSLGTGTSGNTIYF.

This clonotype was seen repeatedly, ten times or more. The V call is TRBV7-2, the J call TRBJ2-1; D call uncertain. CDR3 length equals 14 residues. The V and J ends lost 4 bases and 4 bases respectively, with 11 bases between them. Germline V lookup: CDR1 SGHTA, CDR2 FQGNSA. The CDR3 loop reads CASSYPAEYNEQFF. For the CDR3, the DNA is TGTGCCAGCAGCTATCCCGCAGAGTACAATGAGCAGTTCTTC.

This clonotype has ten or more counts. The chain joins TRBV20-1 to TRBJ1-1; 11 bases are shared with TRBD1. Germline lookup yields CDR1 DFQATT and CDR2 SNEGSKA (reference sequence). V shed 7 bases and J 5 bases; nucleotides not matched to a gene: 6. This CDR3 is built from 13 residues. CDR3 DNA: TGCAGTGTACCGGGACAGGGGGGTACTGAAGCTTTCTTT. Its translation is CSVPGQGGTEAFF.

The chain employs TRBV20-1 and TRBJ2-3; 15 bases agree with TRBD2. The CDR3 runs 14 residues. The V segment lost 5 bases and the J segment 6 bases; nucleotides outside the gene matches: 3. Germline CDR1 reads DFQATT; CDR2 reads SNEGSKA (reference sequence). The CDR3 is CSALGLAGGDTQYF. DNA of the CDR3: TGCAGTGCTCTAGGACTAGCGGGAGGGGATACGCAGTATTTT.

Many counts were recorded for this clonotype. A junction end diverges from the germline sequence, so it may reflect a read error. This rearrangement joins TRBV5-1 to TRBJ1-1; D is possibly TRBD1 (6 bases). This CDR3 is built from 13 residues. Germline V gene lookup returns CDR1 SGHRS and CDR2 YFSETQ. The CDR3 coding sequence is TGTGCCAGCAGCCTAGGGGGGGGCACTGAAGCTTTCTTT. It is translated as CASSLGGGTEAFF.

In its sample, this clonotype was seen many times. CDR3 sequence reads: CASSQGVGQDIHGAYEQYF. CDR3 coding DNA: TGTGCCAGCAGTCAGGGGGTAGGACAGGATATTCACGGGGCCTACGAGCAGTACTTC. V gene TRBV6-1 combines with J gene TRBJ2-7, with 7 bases aligning to TRBD1. The CDR3 consists of 19 residues. Per the germline V gene, CDR1 is MNHNS and CDR2 is SASEGT. V shed 5 bases and J 2 bases; nucleotides not matched to a gene: 21.

This clonotype was seen ten or more times. CDR3 nucleotide sequence: TGCAGTGCTAGAGAGAGGAGGATTCATACGAATGGCTACACCTTC. Encoded protein: CSARERRIHTNGYTF. The V gene is TRBV20-1, the J gene TRBJ1-2; no firm D call. Germline CDR1 DFQATT, CDR2 SNEGSKA (reference sequence). This CDR3 has 15 amino acids. Trimming removed 0 bases at V and 6 bases at J, with 17 bases between.

V is TRBV30 and J is TRBJ2-7; D might be TRBD2 (6 bases). Germline assignment: CDR1 GTSNPN and CDR2 SVGIG (reference sequence). V gave up 3 bases and J gave up 6 bases, with 12 bases separating them. The CDR3 extends over 12 amino acids. The CDR3: CAWSPSGVEQYF. The CDR3 DNA is TGTGCCTGGAGCCCCTCGGGGGTCGAGCAGTACTTC. Complete variable domain (other parts from reference TRBV30 and TRBJ2-7): SQTIHQWPATLVQPVGSPLSLECTVEGTSNPNLYWYRQAAGRGLQLLFYSVGIGQISSEVPQNLSASRPQDRQFILSSKKLLLSDSGFYLCAWSPSGVEQYFGPGTRLTVT.

This clonotype was detected ten times or more. This chain connects TRBV20-1 to TRBJ2-4, with D unresolved. The CDR3 covers 16 residues. Trimming pared 0 bases from V and 8 bases from J, leaving 20 bases between. The germline V gene has CDR1 DFQATT and CDR2 SNEGSKA (reference sequence). The CDR3 coding sequence is TGCAGTGCTAGAGATCTTAGTAGGAGTCGGCAGGACATTCAGTACTTC. It yields the protein CSARDLSRSRQDIQYF.

The sample holds many counts of this clonotype. The gene calls are TRBV29-1 and TRBJ2-1; D unresolved. Trimming left V 3 bases short and J 0 bases short, with 9 bases between. CDR3 length: 14 residues. The germline V gene encodes CDR1 SQVTM and CDR2 ANQGSEA. The CDR3 bases are TGCAGCGTTGAGCGACCGAGCTCCTACAATGAGCAGTTCTTC. Translated: CSVERPSSYNEQFF.

Notes on this clonotype: This may stem from a read error, because a much larger clone lies one nucleotide away. The chain carries TRBV29-1 and TRBJ2-5; D perhaps matches TRBD2 (6 bases). The CDR3 loop spans 13 amino acids. Germline CDR1 SQVTM, CDR2 ANQGSEA. Trimming pared 2 bases from V and 4 bases from J, leaving 11 bases between. The CDR3 protein is CSVELVGGETQYF. The CDR3 DNA reads TGCAGCGTTGAACTAGTGGGAGGAGAGACCCAGTACTTC.